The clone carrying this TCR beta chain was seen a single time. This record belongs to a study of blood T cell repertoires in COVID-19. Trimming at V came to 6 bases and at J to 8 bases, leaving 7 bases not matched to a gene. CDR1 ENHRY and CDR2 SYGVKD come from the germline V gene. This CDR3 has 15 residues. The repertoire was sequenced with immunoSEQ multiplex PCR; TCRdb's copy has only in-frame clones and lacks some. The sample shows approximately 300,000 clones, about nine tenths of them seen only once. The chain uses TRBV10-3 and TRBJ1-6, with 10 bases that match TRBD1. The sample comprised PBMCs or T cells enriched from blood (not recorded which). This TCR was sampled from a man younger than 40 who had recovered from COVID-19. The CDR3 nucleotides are TGTGCCATCAGGACCGGGACAGGGGCTGATTCACCCCTCCACTTT. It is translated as CAIRTGTGADSPLHF.